This entry lists 19 T cell receptor beta chains sequenced from one sample in a study of T cell responses to AZD1222 COVID-19 vaccine. Method: immunoSEQ multiplex PCR; TCRdb's copy keeps in-frame clones and lacks some. The sample holds about 170,000 clones; about nine tenths are singletons and the top ten take less than 1.6%. The input for sequencing was peripheral blood, taken on day 0 of AZD1222 vaccination. The receptors were sampled from an adult in good health.

The chain has TRBV28 and TRBJ1-1; D call uncertain. The CDR3 runs 12 residues. Germline CDR1 reads MDHEN; CDR2 reads SYDVKM. Trimming took off 1 base at V and 5 bases at J, with 5 bases between the two ends. The CDR3 sequence: CASSLFRTEAFF. The CDR3 coding sequence is TGTGCCAGCAGTTTATTTAGGACTGAAGCTTTCTTT. Drawing the rest from reference TRBV28 and TRBJ1-1, the complete variable domain is DVKVTQSSRYLVKRTGEKVFLECVQDMDHENMFWYRQDPGLGLRLIYFSYDVKMKEKGDIPEGYSVSREKKERFSLILESASTNQTSMYLCASSLFRTEAFFGQGTRLTVV.

CDR3 region: CASSQPRGQGYGYTF. CDR3 bases: TGTGCCAGCAGCCAGCCGCGAGGGCAGGGCTATGGCTACACCTTC. The chain joins TRBV6-2 or TRBV6-3 to TRBJ1-2; D possibly corresponds to TRBD1 (5 bases). Trimming shortened V by 6 bases and J by 4 bases, and 18 bases separated the two germline ends. The CDR3 is 15 residues long. Germline lookup yields CDR1 MNHEY and CDR2 SVGEGT.

The chain links TRBV9 to TRBJ1-3; possible D gene TRBD1, 6 bases. Germline-derived CDR1 and CDR2 are SGDLS and YYNGEE. This CDR3 region has 16 residues. V was clipped by 3 bases and J by 0 bases, with 13 bases between them. The CDR3 sequence is CASSARQDRSGNTIYF. In nucleotides, the CDR3 is TGTGCCAGCAGCGCCCGACAGGATCGCTCTGGAAACACCATATATTTT. Combining the CDR3 with reference TRBV9 and TRBJ1-3 gives the whole variable domain DSGVTQTPKHLITATGQRVTLRCSPRSGDLSVYWYQQSLDQGLQFLIQYYNGEERAKGNILERFSAQQFPDLHSELNLSSLELGDSALYFCASSARQDRSGNTIYFGEGSWLTVV.

This clone was picked up one time. The rearrangement links TRBV25-1 to TRBJ1-5; unclear D gene. The V end lost 3 bases, the J end lost 5 bases, and 11 bases lay between the germline ends. CDR3 length: 14 residues. In germline, CDR1 is MGHDK, CDR2 SYGVNS. The CDR3 loop is CASSDHGYYQPQHF. CDR3 bases: TGTGCCAGCAGTGATCACGGTTATTATCAGCCCCAGCATTTT. The full variable domain, its missing parts supplied by reference TRBV25-1 and TRBJ1-5, is EADIYQTPRYLVIGTGKKITLECSQTMGHDKMYWYQQDPGMELHLIHYSYGVNSTEKGDLSSESTVSRIRTEHFPLTLESARPSHTSQYLCASSDHGYYQPQHFGDGTRLSIL.

This clone has only a few counts. The chain employs TRBV7-9 and TRBJ2-7; D might be TRBD1 (7 bases). Germline-derived CDR1 and CDR2 are SEHNR and FQNEAQ (reference sequence). This CDR3 has 15 amino acids. V was clipped by 3 bases and J by 2 bases, with 14 bases between them. In DNA, the CDR3 is TGTGCCAGCAGCTTGGAGGGGGCCCTCCCCTACGAGCAGTACTTC. It is translated as CASSLEGALPYEQYF.

CDR3 loop: CASSGMGWGRETNEKLFF. The DNA for the CDR3 is TGTGCCAGCAGCGGCATGGGATGGGGGCGGGAAACTAATGAAAAACTGTTTTTT. V usage is TRBV5-5 and J usage is TRBJ1-4; tentatively, D is TRBD1 (6 bases). With 4 bases removed from V and 1 base from J, the gap between germline ends came to 20 bases. The CDR3 loop spans 18 amino acids. The germline gives CDR1 SGHKS, CDR2 YYEKEE (reference sequence).

The V call is TRBV7-9, the J call TRBJ2-3; 8 nucleotides agree with TRBD1. The V segment lost 5 bases and the J segment 1 base; nucleotides outside the gene matches: 5. Germline V gene data show CDR1 as SEHNR and CDR2 as FQNEAQ (reference sequence). The CDR3 extends over 15 amino acids. Here the CDR3 DNA reads TGTGCCAGCAGCCTGACAGGGGTAGGCACAGATACGCAGTATTTT. It yields the protein CASSLTGVGTDTQYF.

The chain couples TRBV12-3 or TRBV12-4 to TRBJ2-7; TRBD1 matches 7 bases. V shed 5 bases, J shed 3 bases, and the junction held 4 bases outside the gene matches. There are 13 residues in the CDR3. This CDR3 is CASSRQGVYEQYF. Written as DNA, the CDR3 is TGTGCCAGCAGTCGACAGGGAGTCTACGAGCAGTACTTC.

The chain employs TRBV5-1 and TRBJ1-6; D gene unclear. CDR1 and CDR2 (germline): SGHRS, YFSETQ. This CDR3 is built from 14 residues. V dropped 4 bases and J dropped 12 bases, with 17 bases sitting between them. This CDR3 reads CASSVAPLILPLHF. CDR3 nucleotide sequence: TGCGCCAGCAGCGTCGCGCCCTTGATTCTACCCCTCCACTTT.

The chain combines TRBV5-1 with TRBJ2-1; 15 bases map to TRBD2. Germline loops: CDR1 SGHRS, CDR2 YFSETQ. With 0 bases clipped from V and 10 bases from J, the junction kept 2 bases outside the gene matches. CDR3 length: 15 residues. CDR3: CASSLEGLAGGEQFF. As DNA, the CDR3 is TGCGCCAGCAGCTTGGAGGGACTAGCGGGGGGCGAGCAGTTCTTC.

The V gene is TRBV9, the J gene TRBJ2-5; 14 bases are shared with TRBD2. J was trimmed by 4 bases and V by 4 bases; bases with no gene match: 6. This CDR3 has 16 residues. The germline V gene encodes CDR1 SGDLS and CDR2 YYNGEE. The CDR3: CASSTGLAGGGETQYF. CDR3 nucleotide sequence: TGTGCCAGCAGCACCGGACTAGCGGGGGGAGGAGAGACCCAGTACTTC.

V is TRBV5-1 and J is TRBJ1-3; D is ambiguous. Germline V gene sequence: CDR1 SGHRS, CDR2 YFSETQ. Trimming took off 0 bases at V and 2 bases at J, with 9 bases between the two ends. The length of the CDR3 is 15 residues. This CDR3 is CASSLERDPGNTIYF. The CDR3 coding sequence is TGCGCCAGCAGCTTGGAACGGGATCCTGGAAACACCATATATTTT.

The chain carries TRBV28 and TRBJ1-5; the D is unclear. V was cut by 2 bases and J by 7 bases, with 12 bases left in between. Germline CDR1 and CDR2: MDHEN and SYDVKM. There are 14 residues in the CDR3. CDR3 nucleotide sequence: TGTGCCAGCAGTTTACGGGGTCAGGAGCAGCCCCAGCATTTT. Translating it yields CASSLRGQEQPQHF.

The gene calls are TRBV27 and TRBJ1-1, with D tentatively TRBD1 (5 bases). The CDR3 extends over 14 amino acids. The germline V gene encodes CDR1 MNHEY and CDR2 SMNVEV (reference sequence). V was trimmed by 3 bases and J by 1 base, leaving 9 bases between them. CDR3 sequence: CASSLAGPNTEAFF. The CDR3 DNA reads TGTGCCAGCAGTTTGGCAGGGCCGAACACTGAAGCTTTCTTT.

This clone is a singleton in its sample. The gene calls are TRBV28 and TRBJ1-1, with D possibly matching TRBD1 (5 bases). The CDR3 sequence is 13 residues long. Trimming cost V 8 bases and J 4 bases, with 14 bases left between them. Germline assignment: CDR1 MDHEN and CDR2 SYDVKM. In DNA, the CDR3 is TGTGCCAGCCGGTACAGGCGTGGCACTGAAGCTTTCTTT. As protein: CASRYRRGTEAFF.

The chain employs TRBV7-9 and TRBJ1-2; no clear D gene. The V end lost 3 bases, the J end lost 7 bases, and 24 bases lay between the germline ends. The CDR3 sequence is 17 residues long. The germline gives CDR1 SEHNR, CDR2 FQNEAQ (reference sequence). The CDR3 here is CASSFQNYSGVIGGYTF. In nucleotides, the CDR3 is TGTGCCAGCAGCTTCCAAAACTACAGCGGGGTTATCGGTGGCTACACCTTC.

The chain employs TRBV10-1 and TRBJ1-1, with 7 bases aligning to TRBD1. With 5 bases clipped from V and 1 base from J, the junction kept 7 bases outside the gene matches. This CDR3 contains 15 residues. Germline CDR1 and CDR2: WNHNN and SYGVQD (reference sequence). In DNA form, the CDR3 reads TGCGCCAGCAGTCCCGGGACAGAGACGAACACTGAAGCTTTCTTT. Its translation: CASSPGTETNTEAFF.

As DNA, the CDR3 is TGCGCCAGCAGCCCCCCGGGGCTAGCGGGGGGGGGAAGCTCCTACAATGAGCAGTTCTTC. Protein: CASSPPGLAGGGSSYNEQFF. The chain employs TRBV4-1 and TRBJ2-1; the match to TRBD2 covers 12 bases. Germline CDR1 is MGHRA and CDR2 is YSYEKL. With V trimmed by 4 bases and J by 0 bases, 13 bases remained unmatched. This CDR3 has 20 amino acids.

V usage is TRBV27 and J usage is TRBJ2-3; 8 nucleotides align to TRBD2. Germline CDR1 reads MNHEY; CDR2 reads SMNVEV (reference sequence). The CDR3 covers 16 residues. The junction had 11 bases not matched to a gene; V was cut back by 4 bases and J by 5 bases. The chain's CDR3 is CASSSFFAGGLDTQYF. CDR3 nucleotide sequence: TGTGCCAGCAGTTCCTTTTTTGCGGGGGGACTAGATACGCAGTATTTT.